This T cell receptor beta chain was sequenced during a study of CD8 T cells in ankylosing spondylitis. Overall study results and limits: Within matched ankylosing spondylitis synovial fluid, disease-linked clones were reportedly significantly enriched. Past studies reported some motif variants in reactive arthritis synovial fluid and blood.

There are a few counts of this clonotype. Its antigen remains unknown. A single record per CDR3 protein comes from TCRdb applying MiXCR to the 5' RACE reads. The repertoire holds under 170,000 distinct CDR3 sequences, with 44% as singletons. Trimming removed 6 bases at V and 4 bases at J, with 16 bases between. The CDR3 runs to 14 residues. The chain is built from TRBV12-3 or TRBV12-4 and TRBJ2-7; unclear D gene. The sample was synovial fluid, either unsorted or a sorted T cell fraction (not recorded which). The source of this sequence is a male donor with ankylosing spondylitis. The DNA of the CDR3 is TGTGCCAGCAGCCCCGGGCCTCCCCCTTACGAGCAGTACTTC. It encodes CASSPGPPPYEQYF.